The TCR beta chain under discussion was sequenced for a study of T cells after yellow fever vaccination. Study conclusions and caveats: Most primary-vaccination clones reappeared after the booster (approximately 97% CD4, 85% to 90% CD8).

Each CDR3 protein is one row after TCRdb ran MiXCR on the 5' RACE reads. The sample lists 600,000 to 750,000 distinct CDR3 sequences, more than 9% seen once, with 14% to 15% in the top ten. The V gene's germline CDR1 is LGHNA and CDR2 YSLEER. Trimming cost V 0 bases and J 3 bases, with 12 bases left between them. This CDR3 region has 16 residues. This clonotype was seen more than once but under ten times. The antigen is not known. The specimen comprised PBMCs, sampled on the day of the yellow fever booster vaccination. This chain links TRBV4-3 with TRBJ1-5; no clear D gene. The receptor's source is a man aged 25-40 years who received the YFV17D yellow fever vaccine. In DNA form, the CDR3 reads TGCGCCAGCAGCCAAGATTGGAGAGGATACAATCAGCCCCAGCATTTT. Residues: CASSQDWRGYNQPQHF.